One T cell receptor beta chain is described in this entry. Relying on iRepertoire HTBI primers and Arm-PCR of CDR3 regions, the team built TCR beta libraries. MiXCR, run by TCRdb on the multiplex PCR reads, gives a single entry per CDR3 protein. The sample lists 680,000 or so distinct CDR3 sequences, approximately 15% seen once, with 15% to 20% in the top ten. After removal of 0 bases from V and 8 bases from J, the junction contained 22 bases not matched to a gene. Germline assignment: CDR1 MGHRA and CDR2 YSYEKL. This CDR3 has 20 amino acids. These data belong to a study of regulatory T cells in long-lasting Graves disease. Specified time point: newly diagnosed GD, antithyroid drugs for less than 3 months. Generation of the TCR library employed RNA extracted from PBMCs. This same sample was also taken into another study, of T cells in Graves' hyperthyroidism and ophthalmopathy.

The specimen was peripheral blood mononuclear cells (PBMCs), collected at new diagnosis, from a patient treated with antithyroid drugs. The gene calls are TRBV4-1 and TRBJ2-1; 7 nucleotides align to TRBD1. The sequence was obtained from a woman younger than 45 with Graves disease. The CDR3 DNA is TGCGCCAGCAGCCAAGATCACCCCCTGACAGGGAGCAGTGTATCCGATGAGCAGTTCTTC. Encoded protein: CASSQDHPLTGSSVSDEQFF.